Reported below is one TCR beta chain. This sample was included in a study of blood T cell repertoires in COVID-19. On the study more broadly: COVID-19 samples collected from the United States, Italy and Spain covered acute and convalescent phases.

Assay: immunoSEQ multiplex PCR; the TCRdb copy retains only in-frame clones and omits some. The table shows around 260,000 clones, with 85% to 90% occurring only once. The CDR3 runs to 15 residues. Unmatched junction bases numbered 6, after V lost 5 bases and J lost 0 bases. Per germline, CDR1 SGHRS and CDR2 YFSETQ. Sequencing input: peripheral blood. The source of this sequence is a man aged 25 to 45 with acute or convalescent COVID-19. This chain joins TRBV5-1 and TRBJ1-2, with 8 bases aligning to TRBD1. The chain's CDR3 is CASSPGQEANYGYTF. DNA of the CDR3: TGCGCCAGCAGTCCGGGACAGGAAGCTAACTATGGCTACACCTTC.